The clone carrying this T cell receptor beta chain was observed a few times. Trimming left V 3 bases short and J 2 bases short, with 14 bases between. In germline, CDR1 is LNHDA, CDR2 SQIVND (reference sequence). CDR3 size: 15 residues. This record comes from a study of blood T cells in healthy people across ages. A second roughly 6 to 12 cycle PCR used barcoded and J-beta primers. From the 5' RACE reads, TCRdb called clonotypes with MiXCR, one entry per CDR3 protein. Of over a million distinct CDR3 sequences in the sample, less than 45% were seen once. The origin of this receptor is a woman between 18 and 29 years old in good health. Sequencing was performed on blood. The J gene is TRBJ2-7, the V gene TRBV19; D might be TRBD2 (6 bases). The CDR3: CASSMGVGGAYEQYF. The CDR3 DNA follows: TGTGCCAGTAGTATGGGTGTCGGGGGAGCCTACGAGCAGTACTTC.